This T cell receptor beta chain originates from a study of cytomegalovirus exposure and HLA in healthy donors. CDR1 is MDHEN, CDR2 SYDVKM, per germline. V lost 6 bases to trimming and J lost 7 bases, with 12 bases between them. This CDR3 spans 12 amino acids. This clone has a handful of counts. PCR employed 60 Vbeta and 13 Jbeta primers. The table came from immunoSEQ multiplex PCR; TCRdb's copy has only in-frame clones and leaves some out. The sample holds fewer than 150,000 clones, 75% to 90% seen once. The rearrangement uses TRBV28 and TRBJ1-1, with TRBD1 as a possible D gene (6 bases). The specimen was PBMCs. The clonotype was recovered from a man aged 40-49 years in good health and CMV-seronegative. CDR3 protein: CASSPGQFEAFF. The CDR3 DNA reads TGTGCCAGCAGCCCCGGACAGTTTGAAGCTTTCTTT.